This TCR beta chain was found in a study of T-cell memory formation after mild COVID-19. The wider study: TCR clusters showed largely donor specificity.

As concerns this clonotype: The antigen remains undetermined.

TCRdb processed the 5' RACE reads anew with MiXCR; each CDR3 protein has one entry. The table lists 250,000 to 300,000 distinct CDR3 sequences, about a sixth of them singletons. The study, taken as a whole, reports: CD4+ contracting clones lay mainly in CM and EM, CD8+ ones in EMRA. CD4/CD8 balance characterized clones contracting day 15 to 85, and CD4+ skew characterized later expanders.

Sequencing input: PBMCs or a T cell subset sorted from them (not recorded which). This receptor was identified in a man aged 18 to 30 who had mild COVID-19 (a few samples of this study predate the infection). Cell type and time point are not known.

CDR3 sequence reads: CASSPGQGFYQPQHF. The DNA of the CDR3 is TGCGCCAGCAGCCCCGGACAGGGGTTTTATCAGCCCCAGCATTTT. V usage is TRBV4-1 and J usage is TRBJ1-5; 9 bases are shared with TRBD1. J gave up 5 bases and V 4 bases, and 6 bases lay outside the gene matches. The germline V gene has CDR1 MGHRA and CDR2 YSYEKL. The CDR3 extends over 15 amino acids.